This T cell receptor beta chain was documented in a study of OX40 agonist ivuxolimab in advanced cancers. Background on the whole study: Ivuxolimab was an agonistic, fully human IgG2 monoclonal antibody directed against OX40 (CD134), a costimulatory receptor. Intravenous ivuxolimab was administered to patients every 2 weeks at six dose levels: 0.01, 0.1, 0.3, 1.5, 3 and 10 mg/kg. Of the approximately 50 patients in dose escalation, 19 had hepatocellular carcinoma, about 15 had melanoma, 9 had renal cell carcinoma and 9 had head and neck cancer. In the dose-escalation cohort, roughly 82% of patients were male, and the mean age was around 65 years with a range of 23 to 79. Prior anti-PD-1, anti-PD-L1 or anti-CTLA-4 therapy was permitted, and about two fifths of dose-escalation patients had received checkpoint inhibitors. Partial responses were achieved by three dose-escalation patients, of whom one had hepatocellular carcinoma and two had cutaneous melanoma. The point of sequencing TCRbeta in the periphery was to test whether ivuxolimab changed TCR sequence diversity and drove clonal T-cell expansion. The monotherapy dose-escalation portion (N of about 52 patients) of the phase I ivuxolimab trial is reported in the paper.

For CDR1 and CDR2, the germline V gene lists SGHRS and YFSETQ. The germline ends are 12 bases apart after V is trimmed by 3 bases and J by 5 bases. The CDR3 has 13 amino acids, counting the end cysteine and phenylalanine. CDR3 DNA is the only sequence kept; it has 39 bases, read in frame from the first base. For sequencing of the TCRbeta CDR3 region, genomic DNA was extracted from the sorted cells. TCRbeta CDR3 regions were sequenced using the immunoSEQ Assay. Sourced from immuneACCESS, this table was stored by TCRdb with only in-frame sequences that have V and J called. A share of the clones is absent; for the studies checked, an unresolved V gene accounts for under half, and the remainder has no known explanation. The sample includes about 69,000 clones, with roughly 90% observed a single time. The top ten clonotypes cover 0.25% to 0.3% of the sample. What the research found in general, with its limitations: At doses from 0.1 to 3.0 mg/kg, clonal expansion was seen in both CD4+ and CD8+ blood T cells between baseline and week 6. Antigen specificity was not determined for the clonally expanded peripheral T cells. In the 0.1-3.0 mg/kg groups, partial responders were among the patients with the lowest normalized peripheral clonal expansion, particularly in CD8+ T cells. After ivuxolimab, more expanded clones were found on average in CD8+ T cells than in CD4+ T cells. Low levels of normalized T-cell clonal expansion were also seen in some nonresponding patients.

Patients with a history of autoimmune disease or receiving systemic immunosuppression were excluded from the trial. Peripheral blood for TCR sequencing was drawn from every dose cohort at baseline, at cycle 4 day 1 and at cycle 7 day 1. Samples were obtained from an open-label, multicenter, first-in-human phase I dose-escalation trial of ivuxolimab. Adults with locally advanced or metastatic melanoma, renal cell, hepatocellular, or head and neck squamous cell carcinoma were enrolled in the trial. Before TCR sequencing, CD4+ and CD8+ T cells were separately sorted from peripheral blood. Turning to this clone: This receptor's antigen is unknown. Base qualities are missing; no much larger clone stands one base away.

Here the chain combines TRBV5-1 and TRBJ2-7; no D gene can be assigned with confidence. Specimen: CD4+ or CD8+ T cells sorted from blood, collected in a trial of the OX40 agonist ivuxolimab. The clonotype was recovered from an adult with an advanced solid tumor such as melanoma, head and neck, liver or kidney cancer. CDR3 sequence: CASSYGLGNEQYF. The DNA reads TGCGCCAGCAGCTATGGTTTGGGCAACGAGCAGTACTTC.